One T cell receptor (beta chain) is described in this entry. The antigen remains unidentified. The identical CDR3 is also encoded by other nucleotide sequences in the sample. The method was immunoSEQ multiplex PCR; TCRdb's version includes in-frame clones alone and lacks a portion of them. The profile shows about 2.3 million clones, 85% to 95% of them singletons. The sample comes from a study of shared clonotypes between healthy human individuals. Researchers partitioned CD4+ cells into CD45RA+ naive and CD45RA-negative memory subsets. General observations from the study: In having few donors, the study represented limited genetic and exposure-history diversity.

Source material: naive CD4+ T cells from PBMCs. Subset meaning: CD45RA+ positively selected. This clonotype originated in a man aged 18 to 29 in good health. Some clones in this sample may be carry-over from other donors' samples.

The CDR3 here is CASSRQGSYEQYF. The DNA of the CDR3 is TGTGCCAGCAGCCGCCAGGGCTCCTACGAGCAGTACTTC. The J gene is TRBJ2-7, the V gene TRBV5-5; tentatively, D is TRBD1 (5 bases). The germline gives CDR1 SGHKS, CDR2 YYEKEE (reference sequence). The CDR3 has 13 amino acids. Trimming pared 4 bases from V and 0 bases from J, leaving 8 bases between.